This T cell receptor (beta chain) was recorded in a study of blood T cell repertoires in COVID-19. From germline, CDR1 is SGHDT and CDR2 YYEEEE. CDR3 size: 16 residues. Trimming took off 4 bases at V and 7 bases at J, with 23 bases between the two ends. TCRdb's copy holds only in-frame clones and misses some; the assay was immunoSEQ multiplex PCR. The sample comprises roughly 700,000 clones, around 89% of which are singletons, and over 0.2% rests with the top ten. The specimen was peripheral blood. This chain uses TRBV5-6 with TRBJ1-2, with TRBD1 as a possible D gene (6 bases). The clonotype originates from a woman younger than 35 with acute or convalescent COVID-19. The CDR3 loop is CASSTLGRGARAGYTF. The CDR3 nucleotides read TGTGCCAGCAGCACCCTGGGTCGGGGGGCGCGCGCTGGCTACACCTTC.